These 6 T cell receptor beta chains originate from one sample sequenced in a study of cytomegalovirus exposure and HLA in healthy donors. A multiplex PCR was run with 60 Vbeta primers and 13 Jbeta primers. TCRdb keeps only in-frame clones here, not all; method: immunoSEQ multiplex PCR. The sample lists approximately 75,000 clones, about 79% occurring once. Sequencing was carried out using PBMCs. These receptors were taken from a man in his 70s in good health and CMV-seropositive.

The chain recombines TRBV5-1 with TRBJ1-1; 7 bases are a match to TRBD1. The CDR3 consists of 14 residues. The ends lost 4 bases at V and 1 base at J; junction bases unmatched: 4. Germline V gene lookup returns CDR1 SGHRS and CDR2 YFSETQ. DNA of the CDR3: TGCGCCAGCAGCGGGGGACAGACGAACACTGAAGCTTTCTTT. Translated, it gives CASSGGQTNTEAFF.

CDR3 coding DNA: TGTGCCAGCAGCCACACCCCGACAGCCTCCGGGGGGTTTGGCTATGGCTACACCTTC. It translates to CASSHTPTASGGFGYGYTF. This chain joins TRBV7-2 and TRBJ1-2, with D possibly being TRBD1 (5 bases). This CDR3 region has 19 residues. Germline V gene data show CDR1 as SGHTA and CDR2 as FQGNSA. V was trimmed by 5 bases and J by 4 bases, leaving 29 bases between them.

This chain connects TRBV2 to TRBJ2-7; TRBD2 agrees at 8 bases. Germline V gene lookup returns CDR1 SNHLY and CDR2 FYNNEI. J was trimmed by 2 bases and V by 5 bases; bases with no gene match: 14. The CDR3 covers 17 residues. CDR3 sequence reads: CASSRGAWGLGPYEQYF. The CDR3 DNA is TGTGCCAGCAGTAGAGGGGCCTGGGGACTAGGCCCCTACGAGCAGTACTTC.

V and J are TRBV6-1 and TRBJ2-1, with D hard to call. This CDR3 has 14 residues. Per the germline V gene, CDR1 is MNHNS and CDR2 is SASEGT. V lost 0 bases, J lost 7 bases, and 10 bases lay in between. CDR3 protein: CASSEAQAWNEQFF. Here the CDR3 DNA reads TGTGCCAGCAGTGAAGCGCAAGCCTGGAATGAGCAGTTCTTC.

V usage is TRBV29-1 and J usage is TRBJ1-1, with a weak D call TRBD1 (5 bases). With 4 bases removed from V and 4 bases from J, the gap between germline ends came to 13 bases. Germline V gives CDR1 SQVTM, CDR2 ANQGSEA. There are 13 residues in the CDR3. The CDR3 sequence: CSVGRGGSTEAFF. CDR3 in DNA: TGCAGCGTTGGGAGGGGTGGGAGCACTGAAGCTTTCTTT. Full variable domain (rest looked up from reference TRBV29-1 and TRBJ1-1): SAVISQKPSRDICQRGTSLTIQCQVDSQVTMMFWYRQQPGQSLTLIATANQGSEATYESGFVIDKFPISRPNLTFSTLTVSNMSPEDSSIYLCSVGRGGSTEAFFGQGTRLTVV.

The V call is TRBV4-3, the J call TRBJ2-2, with TRBD2 matching over 9 bases. Germline CDR1 and CDR2: LGHNA and YSLEER. This CDR3 contains 15 residues. Trimming cost V 6 bases and J 3 bases; bases outside gene matches: 5. In DNA, the CDR3 is TGCGCCAGCAGGAGTAGCGGGGGAGACACCGGGGAGCTGTTTTTT. The encoded protein is CASRSSGGDTGELFF.